This T cell receptor beta chain was sequenced for a study of cytomegalovirus exposure and HLA in healthy donors. Study-wide findings and caveats: A later analysis reportedly identified an Asian-associated ancestry cluster as carrying fewer N-insertions than the approximately 670-donor mean. Later analysis associated a missense DCLRE1C variant with TCR beta V- and J-gene trimming.

Per germline, CDR1 LNHDA and CDR2 SQIVND (reference sequence). The CDR3 has 14 amino acids. V was shortened by 5 bases and J by 5 bases, with 15 bases between the two germline ends. Amplification used 60 Vbeta primers and 13 Jbeta primers. Sequencing used immunoSEQ multiplex PCR; TCRdb keeps in-frame clones, though not all of them. The top ten clones hold over 5% of a sample with some 250,000 clones, roughly 82% of them seen once. At collection, donors were nominally healthy, but unrecorded immune exposures were probable. A word on this clone: The antigen is unknown.

The specimen sequenced was PBMCs. The origin of this receptor is a woman aged 40 to 49 in good health and CMV-seropositive. The chain joins TRBV19 to TRBJ2-5; D gene unclear. The CDR3 reads CASSAIPEEETQYF. The DNA for the CDR3 is TGTGCCAGTAGTGCCATTCCAGAGGAGGAGACCCAGTACTTC.